This T cell receptor (beta chain) came from a study of blood T cell repertoires in COVID-19. The CDR3 contains 13 residues. Germline loops: CDR1 LNHDA, CDR2 SQIVND (reference sequence). V lost 4 bases, J lost 5 bases, and 9 bases lay in between. Produced via immunoSEQ multiplex PCR; TCRdb's table is partial and in-frame only. This sample has tens of thousands of clones, with about three quarters found just once. The sequence derives from a man aged 30 to 45 with COVID-19, enrolled during active disease. The rearrangement uses TRBV19 and TRBJ1-5, with D hard to call. The sequencing input was peripheral blood. This chain's CDR3 is CASSRREHQPQHF. As DNA, the CDR3 is TGTGCCAGTAGTAGGAGGGAGCATCAGCCCCAGCATTTT.